In its sample, the clone carrying this T cell receptor (beta chain) was seen a few times. Its matching antigen is unknown. The CDR3 extends over 14 amino acids. This sample is part of a study of molecular identifiers for immune sequencing clone quantification. Notes on the study in general: Clonotypes topping 20 RNA copies carried over 99% of effector molecules but under 1% of naive ones.

TCRdb re-analysed the PCR reads in MiXCR, keeping a single row per CDR3 protein. The profile covers about 640,000 distinct CDR3 sequences, with 15% to 20% appearing a single time and around 0.86% taken by the ten largest. This clonotype was obtained from a human donor in good health. Some libraries in this study had Jurkat cell RNA spiked in. Sequencing was performed on naive CD8+ T cells from blood, with Jurkat cell RNA spiked in. The subset is: FACS-sorted CD8+CD4-CCR7+CD45RA+ naive T cells. The chain couples TRBV21-1 to TRBJ2-4; TRBD1, the table's D call, was not compared with the DNA. TRBV21-1 is flagged as a pseudogene. CDR3 sequence (DNA): TGTGCCAGCAGCGGGACAGGGGAGGAAAACATTCAGTACTTC. Protein: CASSGTGEENIQYF.